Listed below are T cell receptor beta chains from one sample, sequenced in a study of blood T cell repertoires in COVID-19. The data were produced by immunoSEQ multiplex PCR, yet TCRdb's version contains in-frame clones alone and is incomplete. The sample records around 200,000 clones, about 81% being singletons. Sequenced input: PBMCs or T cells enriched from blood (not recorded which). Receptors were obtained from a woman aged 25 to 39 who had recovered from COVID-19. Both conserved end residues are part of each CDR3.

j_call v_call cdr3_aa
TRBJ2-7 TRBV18 CASSADRNEQYF
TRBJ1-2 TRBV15 CATSRGPNSGGGYTF
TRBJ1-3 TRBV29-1 CSAGWTPGNTIYF
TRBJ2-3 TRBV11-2 CASSLEVHTDTQYF
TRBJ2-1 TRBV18 CASSTGLGGVGEQFF
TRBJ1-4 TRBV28 CASRMGQPGEKLFF
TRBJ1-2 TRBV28 CASSLNRLAGYTF
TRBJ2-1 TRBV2 CASSIAGGAYNEQFF
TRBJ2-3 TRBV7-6 CASSLVGTGGSTQYF
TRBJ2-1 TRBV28 CASSFRATLVRTGNEQFF
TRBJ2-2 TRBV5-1 CASSLAGQTNTGELFF
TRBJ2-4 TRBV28 CASSLRRPENIQYF
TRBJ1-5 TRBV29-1 CSVAGTVGNQPQHF
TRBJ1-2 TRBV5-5 CASSRGQGPGYGYTF
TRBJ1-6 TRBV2 CARNGQGDSPLHF
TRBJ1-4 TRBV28 CASSSTVFGEKLFF
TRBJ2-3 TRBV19 CASSVIQVSTDTQYF
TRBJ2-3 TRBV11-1 CASRRDREIVNTQYF
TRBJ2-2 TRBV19 CASSRPGQRNTGELFF
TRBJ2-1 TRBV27 CASRVASNEQFF
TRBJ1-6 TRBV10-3 CAISGLGGNSPLHF
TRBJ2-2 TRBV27 CASSFIRDSRAGELFF
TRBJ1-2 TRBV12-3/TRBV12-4 CASSREGYTF
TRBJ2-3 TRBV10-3 CAISREGSSTDTQYF
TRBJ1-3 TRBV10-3 CAISDLVQGRNTIYF
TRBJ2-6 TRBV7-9 CASSPGVGGFLTF
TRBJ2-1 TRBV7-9 CASSSTDTSSYNEQFF
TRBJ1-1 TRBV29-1 CSAGQMNTEAFF
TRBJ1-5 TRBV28 CASISGTAGNQPQHF
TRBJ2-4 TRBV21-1 CASSISHRDRGGNIQYF
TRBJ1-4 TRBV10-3 CAISPAGDLDEKLFF